This is a list of T cell receptor beta chains from one sample in a study of siplizumab effects on memory and regulatory T cells. Only in-frame clones appear in the TCRdb table, and some are missing; sequencing was by immunoSEQ multiplex PCR. There are some 97,000 clones in the sample; 75% to 95% occur only once, and around 0.15% lies in the top ten. Material for sequencing was CD4+ T cells sorted from blood. These receptor sequences come from a human donor in good health. CDR3s include the opening cysteine and the closing phenylalanine or tryptophan. D genes are given only for firm matches. The size of a clone is reported for some rows only, either as once, few or many, or as a class for expanded clones.

D: NA; size: NA; V: TRBV12-5; J: TRBJ1-1; DNA: TGTGCTAGTGGGCGTAAATTCGGGACGAAGAACACTGAAGCTTTCTTT; CDR3: CASGRKFGTKNTEAFF
D: NA; size: NA; V: TRBV6-1; J: TRBJ1-1; DNA: TGTGCCAGCAGTGAAGCCGGGAGGGGCACTGAAGCTTTCTTT; CDR3: CASSEAGRGTEAFF
D: TRBD2; size: NA; V: TRBV6-5; J: TRBJ2-3; DNA: TGTGCCAGCAGGGGACTAGCGGGCACAGATACGCAGTATTTT; CDR3: CASRGLAGTDTQYF
D: NA; size: NA; V: TRBV7-2; J: TRBJ1-4; DNA: TGTGCCAGCAGCCTCCGGGGAGCTCGGGGTGATGAAAAACTGTTTTTT; CDR3: CASSLRGARGDEKLFF
D: NA; size: NA; V: TRBV27; J: TRBJ1-6; DNA: TGTGCCAGCAAGAGAGCCTCCCCGGATAATTCACCCCTCCACTTT; CDR3: CASKRASPDNSPLHF
D: NA; size: once; V: TRBV2; J: TRBJ2-1; DNA: TGTGCCAGCAGGCTACAGGGTGATGAGCAGTTCTTC; CDR3: CASRLQGDEQFF
D: TRBD1; size: NA; V: TRBV10-3; J: TRBJ2-7; DNA: TGTGCCATGTCGGACGACAGGGATACCTACGAGCAGTACTTC; CDR3: CAMSDDRDTYEQYF
D: NA; size: NA; V: TRBV2; J: TRBJ2-7; DNA: TGTGCCAGACAAAATCTCAACTACGAGCAGTACTTC; CDR3: CARQNLNYEQYF
D: TRBD1; size: NA; V: TRBV7-2; J: TRBJ1-2; DNA: TGTGCCAGCACCGGGACAGGGGGAGGCTACACCTTC; CDR3: CASTGTGGGYTF
D: NA; size: NA; V: TRBV7-9; J: TRBJ2-5; DNA: TGTGCCAGCAGCCGATCAAAAACCGGGACTGTACAAGAGACCCAGTACTTC; CDR3: CASSRSKTGTVQETQYF
D: NA; size: NA; V: TRBV20-1; J: TRBJ2-1; DNA: TGCAGTGCTGATAGACAGGGAGGGCAGTTCTTC; CDR3: CSADRQGGQFF
D: NA; size: NA; V: TRBV4-2; J: TRBJ2-5; DNA: TGTGCCAGCAGCCTCTCAACCGCTGAGGGGGAGACCCAGTACTTC; CDR3: CASSLSTAEGETQYF
D: NA; size: NA; V: TRBV5-1; J: TRBJ2-7; DNA: TGCGCCAGCAGCGGATTTACGGGCTCCTACGAGCAGTACTTC; CDR3: CASSGFTGSYEQYF
D: NA; size: NA; V: TRBV15; J: TRBJ1-1; DNA: TGTGCCACCAGCAGAGATCGGGGGAGGGGAACTGAAGCTTTCTTT; CDR3: CATSRDRGRGTEAFF
D: NA; size: NA; V: TRBV5-5; J: TRBJ2-1; DNA: TGTGCCAGCAGCCCCCACAATGAGCAGTTCTTC; CDR3: CASSPHNEQFF
D: TRBD1; size: NA; V: TRBV19; J: TRBJ2-7; DNA: TGTGCCACCTCCCCCGGACAGGGAGTACTCGGACAGTACTTC; CDR3: CATSPGQGVLGQYF
D: TRBD1; size: NA; V: TRBV11-2; J: TRBJ1-2; DNA: TGTGCCAGCAAGATAGGACAGGGATCCTATGGCTACACCTTC; CDR3: CASKIGQGSYGYTF
D: TRBD2; size: NA; V: TRBV5-4; J: TRBJ2-3; DNA: TGTGCCAGCAGCCGCCCTAGCGGGAGCACAGATACGCAGTATTTT; CDR3: CASSRPSGSTDTQYF
D: NA; size: NA; V: TRBV4-3; J: TRBJ2-7; DNA: TGCGCCAGCAGCCAAGAGGGAGGTCATAGCTCCTACGAGCAGTACTTC; CDR3: CASSQEGGHSSYEQYF
D: NA; size: NA; V: TRBV4-1; J: TRBJ2-3; DNA: TGCGCCAGCAGCCGAAGTACTAAAGCCCCAGATACGCAGTATTTT; CDR3: CASSRSTKAPDTQYF
D: TRBD2; size: NA; V: TRBV10-1; J: TRBJ2-3; DNA: TGCGCCAGCAGTGAGGGAAATAGCGGGGGCACAGATACGCAGTATTTT; CDR3: CASSEGNSGGTDTQYF
D: TRBD2; size: NA; V: TRBV5-6; J: TRBJ2-5; DNA: TGTGCCAGCAGCTGGGGTGATTTGTCGGGGGGGCCCGGGACCCAGTACTTC; CDR3: CASSWGDLSGGPGTQYF
D: TRBD1; size: NA; V: TRBV9; J: TRBJ1-4; DNA: TGTGCCAGCAGCGTATCGGACAGGGGGCTGGCTAATGAAAAACTGTTTTTT; CDR3: CASSVSDRGLANEKLFF
D: TRBD1; size: NA; V: TRBV6-5; J: TRBJ1-2; DNA: TGTGCCAGCAGTAGACAGGGGGCCCATGGCTACACCTTC; CDR3: CASSRQGAHGYTF
D: TRBD1; size: NA; V: TRBV10-3; J: TRBJ2-5; DNA: TGTGCCATCAGTGCCGGGACAGGGATTCAAGAGACCCAGTACTTC; CDR3: CAISAGTGIQETQYF
D: TRBD1; size: few; V: TRBV27; J: TRBJ2-7; DNA: TGTGCCAGCAGCCGGTCGGACAGGGAAGGGGGATACGAGCAGTACTTC; CDR3: CASSRSDREGGYEQYF
D: TRBD1; size: NA; V: TRBV5-5; J: TRBJ1-3; DNA: TGTGCCAGCAGCTTGACAGGGGGAAGGTCTGGAAACACCATATATTTT; CDR3: CASSLTGGRSGNTIYF
D: NA; size: once; V: TRBV10-3; J: TRBJ2-3; DNA: TGTGCCATCAGTGATCTCGTGGCTGAAACAGATACGCAGTATTTT; CDR3: CAISDLVAETDTQYF
D: TRBD1; size: NA; V: TRBV6-6; J: TRBJ1-3; DNA: TGTGCCAGCAGCCGGGGACAGAGCTCTGGAAACACCATATATTTT; CDR3: CASSRGQSSGNTIYF
D: NA; size: once; V: TRBV11-2; J: TRBJ1-1; DNA: TGTGCCAGCAGCTTATTTCTGGGGACTGAAGCTTTCTTT; CDR3: CASSLFLGTEAFF
D: NA; size: NA; V: TRBV7-2; J: TRBJ1-5; DNA: TGTGCCAGCAGCCCGGTGCGCGGAGAAAATCAGCCCCAGCATTTT; CDR3: CASSPVRGENQPQHF
D: NA; size: NA; V: TRBV4-1; J: TRBJ2-1; DNA: TGCGCCAGCGCAACCTTAGGGGTGTCTGAGCAGTTCTTC; CDR3: CASATLGVSEQFF
D: NA; size: few; V: TRBV27; J: TRBJ1-6; DNA: TGTGCCAGCAGTTTATCGGCGAATTCACCCCTCCACTTT; CDR3: CASSLSANSPLHF
D: NA; size: once; V: TRBV5-4; J: TRBJ1-1; DNA: TGTGCCAGCAGCATAGGGGCAGTCGGAGAAGCTTTCTTT; CDR3: CASSIGAVGEAFF
D: TRBD2; size: once; V: TRBV18; J: TRBJ2-7; DNA: TGTGCCAGCTCACCCGGGAGCGGGGGGGCCTACGAGCAGTACTTC; CDR3: CASSPGSGGAYEQYF
D: NA; size: NA; V: TRBV7-6; J: TRBJ1-1; DNA: TGTGCCAGCAGCTCCAGTTTGGGAGGGACTGAAGCTTTCTTT; CDR3: CASSSSLGGTEAFF
D: NA; size: NA; V: TRBV6-5; J: TRBJ2-2; DNA: TGTGCCAGCAGTTACTCGACTAGGTCCGGGGAGCTGTTTTTT; CDR3: CASSYSTRSGELFF
D: NA; size: NA; V: TRBV7-2; J: TRBJ2-1; DNA: TGTGCCAGCAGCTTATACCGCGGGGCTAACAATGAGCAGTTCTTC; CDR3: CASSLYRGANNEQFF
D: NA; size: NA; V: TRBV7-9; J: TRBJ2-7; DNA: TGTGCCAGCAGCTTAGCAGTAGCCCCGGGGTACGAGCAGTACTTC; CDR3: CASSLAVAPGYEQYF
D: TRBD2; size: once; V: TRBV6-5; J: TRBJ2-3; DNA: TGTGCCAGCAGTTACACGGGACTACCAAAAGATACGCAGTATTTT; CDR3: CASSYTGLPKDTQYF
D: NA; size: NA; V: TRBV2; J: TRBJ1-5; DNA: TGTGCCAGCAGTGATCATTCAGGATTTAGCAATCAGCCCCAGCATTTT; CDR3: CASSDHSGFSNQPQHF
D: NA; size: NA; V: TRBV19; J: TRBJ1-1; DNA: TGTGCCAGTAGTCTCCCGCAGGGATCCATCACTGAAGCTTTCTTT; CDR3: CASSLPQGSITEAFF
D: NA; size: NA; V: TRBV6-5; J: TRBJ2-7; DNA: TGTGCCAGCAGCAACACCTACGAGCAGTACTTC; CDR3: CASSNTYEQYF
D: TRBD2; size: NA; V: TRBV5-1; J: TRBJ2-3; DNA: TGCGCCAGCAGCTTGATAGCGGGGGCCGACACAGATACGCAGTATTTT; CDR3: CASSLIAGADTDTQYF
D: TRBD1; size: NA; V: TRBV7-2; J: TRBJ1-2; DNA: TGTGCCAGCAGTCGGGACAGGGGGTTTCAAGCCTACACCTTC; CDR3: CASSRDRGFQAYTF
D: TRBD1; size: NA; V: TRBV30; J: TRBJ1-4; DNA: TGTGCCCACACCGGGACAGGGGGAGAAAAACTGTTTTTT; CDR3: CAHTGTGGEKLFF
D: TRBD2; size: NA; V: TRBV6-1; J: TRBJ2-7; DNA: TGTGCCAGCAGTGACCCCACTAGCGGGGGGAACTCCTACGAGCAGTACTTC; CDR3: CASSDPTSGGNSYEQYF
D: NA; size: NA; V: TRBV7-8; J: TRBJ1-4; DNA: TGTGCCAGCAGCTTCGGTACGGGACGGAATAATGAAAAACTGTTTTTT; CDR3: CASSFGTGRNNEKLFF
D: NA; size: NA; V: TRBV5-8; J: TRBJ1-4; DNA: TGTGCCAGCAGCTTGTTGTATGCAACTAATGAAAAACTGTTTTTT; CDR3: CASSLLYATNEKLFF